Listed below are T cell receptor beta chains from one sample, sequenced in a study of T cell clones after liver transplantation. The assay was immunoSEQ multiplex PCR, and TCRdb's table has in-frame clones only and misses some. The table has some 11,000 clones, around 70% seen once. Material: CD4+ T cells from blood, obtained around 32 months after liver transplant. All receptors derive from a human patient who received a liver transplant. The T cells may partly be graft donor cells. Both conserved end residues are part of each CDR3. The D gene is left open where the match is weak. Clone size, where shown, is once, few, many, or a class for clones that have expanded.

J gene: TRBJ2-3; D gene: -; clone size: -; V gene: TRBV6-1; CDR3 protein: CASSPGVQSADTQYF; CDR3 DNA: TGTGCCAGCAGCCCTGGGGTTCAAAGCGCAGATACGCAGTATTTT
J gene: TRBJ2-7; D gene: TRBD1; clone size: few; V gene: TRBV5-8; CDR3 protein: CASSGVGQRDSYEQYF; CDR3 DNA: TGTGCCAGCAGCGGAGTGGGACAGAGAGACTCCTACGAGCAGTACTTC
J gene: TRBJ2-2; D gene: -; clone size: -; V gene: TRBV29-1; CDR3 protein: CSVEAGSSAGELFF; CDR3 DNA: TGCAGCGTTGAAGCAGGCTCTAGTGCCGGGGAGCTGTTTTTT
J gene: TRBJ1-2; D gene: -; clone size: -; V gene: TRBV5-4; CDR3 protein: CASSSPPEGYTF; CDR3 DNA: TGTGCCAGCAGCTCACCTCCCGAGGGCTACACCTTC
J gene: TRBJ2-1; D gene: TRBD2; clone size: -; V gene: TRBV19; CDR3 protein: CASSNRRLAGGGNEQFF; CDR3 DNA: TGTGCCAGTAGCAATAGGCGGCTAGCGGGAGGTGGCAATGAGCAGTTCTTC
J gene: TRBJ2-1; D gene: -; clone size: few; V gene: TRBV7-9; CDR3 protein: CASSLGTVYNEQFF; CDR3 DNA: TGTGCCAGCAGCCTAGGGACGGTCTACAATGAGCAGTTCTTC
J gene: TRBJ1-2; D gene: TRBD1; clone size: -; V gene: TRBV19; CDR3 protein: CASIPGQGYGWDYGYTF; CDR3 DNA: TGTGCCAGTATTCCGGGACAGGGGTATGGATGGGACTATGGCTACACCTTC
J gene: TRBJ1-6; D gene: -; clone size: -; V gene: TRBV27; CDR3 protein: CASSPVGSPLHF; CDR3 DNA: TGTGCCAGCAGTCCCGTAGGTTCACCCCTCCACTTT
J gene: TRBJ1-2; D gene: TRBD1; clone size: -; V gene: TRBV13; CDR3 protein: CASSQGTGRYGYTF; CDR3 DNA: TGTGCCAGCAGCCAAGGGACAGGCAGGTATGGCTACACCTTC
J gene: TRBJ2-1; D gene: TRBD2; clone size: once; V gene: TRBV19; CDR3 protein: CASSLSTSGGFDEQFF; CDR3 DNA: TGTGCCAGTAGTCTATCGACTAGCGGGGGGTTTGATGAGCAGTTCTTC
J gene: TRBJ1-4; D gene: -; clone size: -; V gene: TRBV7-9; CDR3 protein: CASTTYLAGRTNEKLFF; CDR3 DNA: TGTGCCAGCACCACCTACTTAGCGGGGCGAACTAATGAAAAACTGTTTTTT
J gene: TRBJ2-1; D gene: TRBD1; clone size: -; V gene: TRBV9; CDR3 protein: CASSGQGVEQFF; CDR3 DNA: TGTGCCAGCAGCGGACAGGGGGTTGAGCAGTTCTTC
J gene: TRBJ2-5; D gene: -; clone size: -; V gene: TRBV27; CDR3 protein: CASSGGASQETQYF; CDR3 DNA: TGTGCCAGCAGCGGAGGGGCCTCACAAGAGACCCAGTACTTC
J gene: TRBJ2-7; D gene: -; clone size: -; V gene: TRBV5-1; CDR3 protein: CASSFRQDEQYF; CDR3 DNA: TGCGCCAGCAGCTTCCGACAGGACGAGCAGTACTTC
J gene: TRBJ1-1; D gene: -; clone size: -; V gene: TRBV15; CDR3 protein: CATSRNAVGSDTEAFF; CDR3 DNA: TGTGCCACCAGCAGAAATGCGGTGGGCTCGGACACTGAAGCTTTCTTT
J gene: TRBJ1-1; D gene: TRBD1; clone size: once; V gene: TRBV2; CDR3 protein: CASTATGGWTEAFF; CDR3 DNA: TGTGCCAGCACCGCAACAGGGGGCTGGACTGAAGCTTTCTTT
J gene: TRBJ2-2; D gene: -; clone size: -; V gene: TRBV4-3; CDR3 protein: CASSQDIGLDTGELFF; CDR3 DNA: TGCGCCAGCAGCCAAGATATAGGACTTGACACCGGGGAGCTGTTTTTT
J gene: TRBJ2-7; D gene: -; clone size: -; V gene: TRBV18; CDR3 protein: CASSPSSYEQYF; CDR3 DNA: TGTGCCAGCTCACCTAGCTCCTACGAGCAGTACTTC
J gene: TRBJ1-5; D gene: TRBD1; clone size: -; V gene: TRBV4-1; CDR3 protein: CASSQDRTGYQPQHF; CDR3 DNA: TGCGCCAGCAGCCAAGATAGGACAGGTTATCAGCCCCAGCATTTT
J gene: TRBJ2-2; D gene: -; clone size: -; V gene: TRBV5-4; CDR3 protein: CASSPPNTGELFF; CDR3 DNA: TGTGCCAGCAGCCCACCTAACACCGGGGAGCTGTTTTTT
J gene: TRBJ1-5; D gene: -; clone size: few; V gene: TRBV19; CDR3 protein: CASRYEGRNQPQHF; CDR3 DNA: TGTGCCAGTAGATATGAGGGGCGCAATCAGCCCCAGCATTTT
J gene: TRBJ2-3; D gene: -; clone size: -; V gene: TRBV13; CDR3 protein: CASSLIGDTQYF; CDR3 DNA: TGTGCCAGCAGCTTAATCGGGGATACGCAGTATTTT
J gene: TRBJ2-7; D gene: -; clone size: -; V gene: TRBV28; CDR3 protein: CASRPNRPLYLYEQYF; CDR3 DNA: TGTGCCAGCAGGCCGAACAGGCCCCTGTACCTCTACGAGCAGTACTTC
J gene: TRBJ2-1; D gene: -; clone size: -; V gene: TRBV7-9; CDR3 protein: CASSPPDGNSYNEQFF; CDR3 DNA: TGTGCCAGCAGCCCCCCCGACGGAAACTCCTACAATGAGCAGTTCTTC
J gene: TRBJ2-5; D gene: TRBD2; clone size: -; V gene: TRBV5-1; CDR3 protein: CASSLEGSGGEETQYF; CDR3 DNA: TGCGCCAGCAGCTTGGAAGGGTCGGGAGGGGAAGAGACCCAGTACTTC
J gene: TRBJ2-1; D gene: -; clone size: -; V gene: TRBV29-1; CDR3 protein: CSVSLDGEQFF; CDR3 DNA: TGCAGCGTTTCACTAGACGGTGAGCAGTTCTTC
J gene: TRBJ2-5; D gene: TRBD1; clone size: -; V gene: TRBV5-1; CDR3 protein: CASSRRTGAQETQYF; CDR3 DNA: TGCGCCAGCAGCAGACGGACAGGTGCGCAAGAGACCCAGTACTTC
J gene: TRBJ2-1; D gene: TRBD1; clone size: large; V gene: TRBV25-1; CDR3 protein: CASSESGQAYNEQFF; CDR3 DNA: TGTGCCAGCAGTGAATCGGGACAGGCTTACAATGAGCAGTTCTTC
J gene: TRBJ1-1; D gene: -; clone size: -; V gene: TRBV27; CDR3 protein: CASSLLRGGTEAFF; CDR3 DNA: TGTGCCAGCAGTTTACTGAGGGGCGGGACTGAAGCTTTCTTT
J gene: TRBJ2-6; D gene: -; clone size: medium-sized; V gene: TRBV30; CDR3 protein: CAWSPTGSSGANVLTF; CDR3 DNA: TGTGCCTGGAGTCCGACAGGAAGCTCTGGGGCCAACGTCCTGACTTTC
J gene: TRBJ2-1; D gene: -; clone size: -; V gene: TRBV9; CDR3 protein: CASSVGGQPYNEQFF; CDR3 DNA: TGTGCCAGCAGCGTAGGTGGTCAGCCCTACAATGAGCAGTTCTTC
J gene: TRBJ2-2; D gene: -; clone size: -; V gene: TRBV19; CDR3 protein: CASSIGVRIGGRDGELFF; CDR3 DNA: TGTGCCAGTAGTATCGGAGTCAGGATCGGTGGTAGAGACGGGGAGCTGTTTTTT
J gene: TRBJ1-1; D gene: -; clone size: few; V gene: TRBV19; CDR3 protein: CASSKRTTEAFF; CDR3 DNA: TGTGCCAGTAGCAAACGGACGACTGAAGCTTTCTTT
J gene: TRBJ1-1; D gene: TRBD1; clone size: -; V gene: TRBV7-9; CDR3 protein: CASSPGGRGHTEAFF; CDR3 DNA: TGTGCCAGCAGCCCAGGGGGGAGGGGGCACACTGAAGCTTTCTTT
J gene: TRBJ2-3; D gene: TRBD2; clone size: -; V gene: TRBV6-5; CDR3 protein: CASSSNSGGKSDTQYF; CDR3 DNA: TGTGCCAGCAGTTCAAATAGCGGGGGAAAATCAGATACGCAGTATTTT
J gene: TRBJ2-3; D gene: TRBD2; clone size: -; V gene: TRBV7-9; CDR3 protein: CASSPSGSFADTQYF; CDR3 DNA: TGTGCCAGCAGCCCTAGCGGGAGTTTCGCAGATACGCAGTATTTT
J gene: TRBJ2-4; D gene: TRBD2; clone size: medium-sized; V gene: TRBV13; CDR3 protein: CASSLDSSGIQYF; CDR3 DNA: TGTGCCAGCAGCTTAGACTCTAGCGGCATTCAGTACTTC
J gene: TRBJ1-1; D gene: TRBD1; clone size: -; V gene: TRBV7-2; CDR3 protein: CASSHPGQGLFF; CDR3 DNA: TGTGCCAGCAGCCACCCGGGACAGGGACTTTTCTTT
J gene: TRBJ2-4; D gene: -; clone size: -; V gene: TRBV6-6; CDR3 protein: CASSYEGKNIQYF; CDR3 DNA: TGTGCCAGCAGTTACGAGGGGAAAAACATTCAGTACTTC
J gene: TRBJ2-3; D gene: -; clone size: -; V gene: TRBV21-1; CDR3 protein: CASSAHTDTQYF; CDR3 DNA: TGTGCCAGCAGCGCGCACACAGATACGCAGTATTTT
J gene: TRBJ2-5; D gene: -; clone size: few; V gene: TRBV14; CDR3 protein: CASSVSSTAEETQYF; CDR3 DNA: TGTGCCAGCAGCGTTTCTAGCACCGCAGAAGAGACCCAGTACTTC
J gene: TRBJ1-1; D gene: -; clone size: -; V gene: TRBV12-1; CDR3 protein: CASSFKVSRGRYTEAFF; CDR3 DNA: TGTGCCAGCAGCTTTAAGGTAAGCCGGGGCCGTTACACTGAAGCTTTCTTT